This T cell receptor beta chain was obtained from a study of T cell changes during pregnancy in multiple sclerosis. TCRdb's copy holds only in-frame clones and misses some; the assay was immunoSEQ multiplex PCR. Seen here are approximately 70,000 clones, about 90% observed once, and the top ten hold around 1.3%. The CDR3 spans 15 residues. CDR1 and CDR2 (germline): SGHTA, FQGTGA. Trimming cost V 2 bases and J 5 bases, with 12 bases left between them. The chain couples TRBV7-3 to TRBJ2-2, with D tentatively TRBD1 (5 bases). This TCR was sampled from a female donor in good health, enrolled as a control in a pregnancy study. This material consisted of peripheral blood, taken in the second trimester of pregnancy. CDR3 nucleotide sequence: TGTGCCAGCAGCTTATATACCTCAGGGACCGGGGAGCTGTTTTTT. It codes for CASSLYTSGTGELFF.